The 5 T cell receptor beta chains below were found in one sample sequenced in a study of cytomegalovirus exposure and HLA in healthy donors. The PCR was carried out with 60 Vbeta primers and 13 Jbeta primers. Libraries were prepared by immunoSEQ multiplex PCR; TCRdb keeps only in-frame clonotypes and omits some of them. The data hold about 150,000 clones, with more than 60% observed a single time. Sequencing was done on a sample of PBMCs. These receptors were collected from a male donor in good health and CMV-seronegative.

This chain uses TRBV5-8 with TRBJ1-5, with D possibly TRBD1 on 5 matching bases. This CDR3 contains 17 residues. Germline CDR1 and CDR2: SGHTS and YDEGEE. Trimming removed 2 bases at V and 0 bases at J, with 15 bases between. CDR3 coding DNA: TGTGCCAGCAGCTTCGTGGCAGGGCGGCATAGCAATCAGCCCCAGCATTTT. Translating it yields CASSFVAGRHSNQPQHF.

This clone was detected only once. The J gene is TRBJ1-1, the V gene TRBV7-9, with D hard to call. V was shortened by 5 bases and J by 4 bases, with 8 bases between the two germline ends. CDR3 length: 12 amino acids. Germline V gene sequence: CDR1 SEHNR, CDR2 FQNEAQ (reference sequence). In nucleotides, the CDR3 is TGTGCCAGCAGCACTACACTCACTGAAGCTTTCTTT. Encoded protein: CASSTTLTEAFF. The entire variable domain, with the rest obtained from reference TRBV7-9 and TRBJ1-1, is as follows: DTGVSQNPRHKITKRGQNVTFRCDPISEHNRLYWYRQTLGQGPEFLTYFQNEAQLEKSRLLSDRFSAERPKGSFSTLEIQRTEQGDSAMYLCASSTTLTEAFFGQGTRLTVV.

This clone was counted only a few times. The CDR3 DNA is TGTGCCAGCAGCTTGGCCTCTCAGAATAATTCACCCCTCCACTTT. It specifies CASSLASQNNSPLHF. The rearrangement links TRBV5-4 to TRBJ1-6; no definite D call. Trimming stripped 0 bases from V and 5 bases from J, with 9 bases between. This CDR3 has 15 residues. Looked up from germline, CDR1 is SGHNT and CDR2 is YYREEE (reference sequence).

The chain has TRBV18 and TRBJ2-7, with D maybe TRBD1 (5 bases). V lost 2 bases and J lost 4, with 15 bases in between. Germline values: CDR1 KGHSH, CDR2 LQKENI. This CDR3 has 15 amino acids. The CDR3 sequence: CASSPKDKPLYEQYF. The CDR3, as DNA: TGTGCCAGCTCACCAAAGGACAAACCTCTTTACGAGCAGTACTTC. Based on the CDR3 plus reference TRBV18 and TRBJ2-7, the full variable domain is NAGVMQNPRHLVRRRGQEARLRCSPMKGHSHVYWYRQLPEEGLKFMVYLQKENIIDESGMPKERFSAEFPKEGPSILRIQQVVRGDSAAYFCASSPKDKPLYEQYFGPGTRLTVT.

The V call is TRBV2, the J call TRBJ2-7; D unresolved. The CDR3 contains 12 residues. V was shortened by 8 bases and J by 2 bases, with 10 bases between the two germline ends. The germline CDR1 and CDR2 sequences are SNHLY and FYNNEI. As DNA, the CDR3 is TGTGCCAGCTCCCTCACAGCCTACGAGCAGTACTTC. Amino acids: CASSLTAYEQYF.